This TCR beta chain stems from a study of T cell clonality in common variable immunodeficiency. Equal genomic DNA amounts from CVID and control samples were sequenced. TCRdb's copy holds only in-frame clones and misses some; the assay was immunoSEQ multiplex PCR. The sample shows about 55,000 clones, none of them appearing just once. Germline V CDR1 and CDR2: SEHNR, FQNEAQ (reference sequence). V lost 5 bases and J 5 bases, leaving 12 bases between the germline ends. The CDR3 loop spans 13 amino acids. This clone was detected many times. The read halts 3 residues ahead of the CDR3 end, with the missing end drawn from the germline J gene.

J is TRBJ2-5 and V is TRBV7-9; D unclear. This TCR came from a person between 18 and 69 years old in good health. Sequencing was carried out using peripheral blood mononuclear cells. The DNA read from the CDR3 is TGTGCCAGCAGCCCCTCGCGTTACGAGACC. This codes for CASSPSRYET. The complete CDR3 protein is CASSPSRYETQYF.